This TCR beta chain appears in the sequencing data of a study of blood T cell repertoires in COVID-19. Background on the study: Material from acute and convalescent COVID-19 was sourced from the United States, Italy and Spain. T cells, B-cell-depleted T cells, or PBMCs supplied cDNA or gDNA.

This CDR3 is built from 15 residues. CDR1 LNHDA and CDR2 SQIVND come from the germline V gene (reference sequence). V was cut by 6 bases and J by 0 bases, with 15 bases left in between. As originally analysed: Quantification of nucleated cells was approximated via reference gene primer amplification. The protocol was immunoSEQ multiplex PCR, while the TCRdb copy is restricted to in-frame clones and leaves out a portion. The V and J calls and the clone size are those of that table, but D and trimming were determined from the DNA. The sample comprises just under 95,000 clones, roughly 80% of which are singletons, and roughly 19% rests with the top ten.

The receptor was derived from a human donor in a cohort sampled during active COVID-19. This chain connects TRBV19 to TRBJ2-7, with D possibly TRBD1 on 5 matching bases. What was sequenced was peripheral blood. In DNA form, the CDR3 reads TGTGCCAGTAGCCGTACAGGCGCGAGCTCCTACGAGCAGTACTTC. Amino acid sequence: CASSRTGASSYEQYF.